This T cell receptor beta chain was sequenced for a study of control samples from healthy donors and cancer patients. Libraries were prepared by immunoSEQ multiplex PCR; TCRdb keeps only in-frame clonotypes and omits some of them. The table lists approximately 130,000 clones, approximately 89% of them singletons. The V gene's germline CDR1 is MNHEY and CDR2 SMNVEV (reference sequence). The length of the CDR3 is 15 residues. V shed 5 bases, J shed 6 bases, and the junction held 10 bases outside the gene matches. The clonotype was recovered from a man aged 55 to 70 in good health. V is TRBV27 and J is TRBJ2-7; 10 nucleotides line up with TRBD1. Sequencing was carried out using blood. The DNA of the CDR3 is TGTGCCAGCAGTCCACGGACAGGGGGGTTGCTCGAGCAGTACTTC. Protein: CASSPRTGGLLEQYF.